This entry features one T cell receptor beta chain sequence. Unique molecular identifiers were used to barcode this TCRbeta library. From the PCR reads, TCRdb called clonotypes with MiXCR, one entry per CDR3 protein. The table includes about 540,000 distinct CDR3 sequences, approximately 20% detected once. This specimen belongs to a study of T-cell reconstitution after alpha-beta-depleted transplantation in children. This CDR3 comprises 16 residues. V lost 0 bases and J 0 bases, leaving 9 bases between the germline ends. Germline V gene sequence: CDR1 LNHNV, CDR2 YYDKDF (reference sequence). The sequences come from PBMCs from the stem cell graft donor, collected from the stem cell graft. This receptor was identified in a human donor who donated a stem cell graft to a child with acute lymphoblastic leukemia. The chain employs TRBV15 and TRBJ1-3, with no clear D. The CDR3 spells CATSRDSASSGNTIYF. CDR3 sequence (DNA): TGTGCCACCAGCAGAGACAGTGCAAGCTCTGGAAACACCATATATTTT.